This T cell receptor (beta chain) comes out of a study of cytomegalovirus exposure and HLA in healthy donors. Notes on the study in general: Highly shared sequence variants in one cluster were likely a sequencing artifact. Earlier results showed most TCR beta V segments being productive about 87% or about 30% of the time. Common viral pathogens (according to a later analysis) appeared linked to several of the most significant clusters.

PCR was performed using 60 Vbeta and 13 Jbeta primers. Sequencing used immunoSEQ multiplex PCR; TCRdb keeps in-frame clones, though not all of them. This table holds over 95,000 clones, under 85% found once. Of note for this clone: The antigen is unknown.

The CDR3 totals 13 residues. The germline CDR1 and CDR2 sequences are MNHNY and SVGAGI (reference sequence). V shed 5 bases and J shed 6 bases, with 13 bases lying between them. Donors were nominally healthy when sampled, though unrecorded immune exposures were likely. The sequenced material came from PBMCs. The source is a man aged 35-49 years in good health and CMV-seropositive. The chain employs TRBV6-6 and TRBJ1-2, with D perhaps matching TRBD1 (6 bases). The CDR3 region is CASSITNRDGYTF. The CDR3 DNA is TGTGCCAGCAGTATCACAAACAGGGATGGCTACACCTTC.